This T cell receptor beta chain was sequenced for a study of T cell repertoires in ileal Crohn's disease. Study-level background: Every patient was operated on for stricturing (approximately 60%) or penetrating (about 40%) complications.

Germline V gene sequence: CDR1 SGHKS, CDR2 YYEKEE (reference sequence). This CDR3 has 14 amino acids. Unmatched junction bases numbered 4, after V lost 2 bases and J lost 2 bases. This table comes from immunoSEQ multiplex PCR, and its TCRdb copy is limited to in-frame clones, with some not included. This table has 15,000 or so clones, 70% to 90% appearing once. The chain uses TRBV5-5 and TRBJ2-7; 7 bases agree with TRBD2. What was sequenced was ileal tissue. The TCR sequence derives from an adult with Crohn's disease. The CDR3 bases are TGTGCCAGCAGCTTCGGGGGGACTACCTACGAGCAGTACTTC. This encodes CASSFGGTTYEQYF. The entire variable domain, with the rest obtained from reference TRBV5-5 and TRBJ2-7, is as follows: DAGVTQSPTHLIKTRGQQVTLRCSPISGHKSVSWYQQVLGQGPQFIFQYYEKEERGRGNFPDRFSARQFPNYSSELNVNALLLGDSALYLCASSFGGTTYEQYFGPGTRLTVT.